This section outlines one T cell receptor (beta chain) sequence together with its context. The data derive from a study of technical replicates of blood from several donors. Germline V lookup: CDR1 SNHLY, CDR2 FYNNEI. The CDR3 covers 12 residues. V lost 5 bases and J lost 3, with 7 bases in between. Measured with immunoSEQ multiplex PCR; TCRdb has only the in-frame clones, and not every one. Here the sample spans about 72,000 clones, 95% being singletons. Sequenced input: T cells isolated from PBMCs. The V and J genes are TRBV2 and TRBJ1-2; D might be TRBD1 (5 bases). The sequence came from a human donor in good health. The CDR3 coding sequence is TGTGCCAGCAGTCAGACAGACTATGGCTACACCTTC. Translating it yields CASSQTDYGYTF.